Presented here are 30 T cell receptor beta chains from one specimen sequenced in a study of blood T cell repertoires in COVID-19. Libraries were prepared by immunoSEQ multiplex PCR; TCRdb keeps only in-frame clonotypes and omits some of them. The sample has under 200,000 clones; 85% to 90% are singletons. Sequencing was performed on peripheral blood. All receptors come from a man aged 35-49 years with active or convalescent COVID-19.

Here the CDR3 DNA reads TGTGCCAGCAGCTCGACAGGGTTTCAGGAGACCCAGTACTTC. It is translated as CASSSTGFQETQYF. J is TRBJ2-5 and V is TRBV7-7, with TRBD1 matching 7 bases. V lost 4 bases, J lost 5 bases, and 7 bases stayed unmatched. Germline V gene lookup returns CDR1 SSHAT and CDR2 FNYEAQ (reference sequence). The CDR3 has 14 amino acids.

This chain uses TRBV19 with TRBJ2-7, with D uncertain. Trimming cost V 3 bases and J 0 bases, with 12 bases left between them. Germline CDR1 and CDR2: LNHDA and SQIVND (reference sequence). The CDR3 extends over 15 amino acids. CDR3: CASSIQSGYSYEQYF. The DNA for the CDR3 is TGTGCCAGTAGTATTCAATCCGGGTACTCCTACGAGCAGTACTTC.

The sample holds a few counts of this clone. The gene calls are TRBV19 and TRBJ1-2; 11 bases fit TRBD1. CDR1 is LNHDA and CDR2 is SQIVND in the germline V gene (reference sequence). The CDR3 is made up of 14 amino acids. The V segment lost 8 bases and the J segment 4 bases; nucleotides outside the gene matches: 6. The CDR3 nucleotides are TGTGCCAGTCTTGGGGACAGGGGGGCCTATGGCTACACCTTC. This translates into CASLGDRGAYGYTF.

The chain joins TRBV19 to TRBJ1-2; 8 positions match TRBD1. The CDR3 runs to 13 residues. In germline, CDR1 is LNHDA, CDR2 SQIVND (reference sequence). V lost 9 bases and J lost 0; bases outside the gene matches: 3. Here the CDR3 DNA reads TGTGCCAGCGGGGACAGGCCTAACTATGGCTACACCTTC. This encodes CASGDRPNYGYTF.

The chain joins TRBV19 to TRBJ1-1; 8 nucleotides align to TRBD1. Germline values: CDR1 LNHDA, CDR2 SQIVND (reference sequence). The CDR3 is 14 residues long. The V and J ends lost 8 bases and 1 base, in that order; junction bases with no gene match: 6. The CDR3, as DNA: TGTGCCAGTGAAGGACAGGGACGGAACACTGAAGCTTTCTTT. It specifies CASEGQGRNTEAFF.

For the CDR3, the DNA is TGTGCCAGCAGTTCCCCGACAGGGCCCGGGACTGAAGCTTTCTTT. As protein: CASSSPTGPGTEAFF. This chain links TRBV6-2 or TRBV6-3 with TRBJ1-1; the match to TRBD1 covers 7 bases. Germline trimming cut 4 bases from V and 5 bases from J; bases unmatched to any gene: 10. CDR3 length: 15 residues. The germline V gene has CDR1 MNHEY and CDR2 SVGEGT.

This clone was recorded only once. J is TRBJ1-1 and V is TRBV4-1, with D perhaps matching TRBD1 (6 bases). Germline assignment: CDR1 MGHRA and CDR2 YSYEKL. Trimming stripped 0 bases from V and 1 base from J, with 18 bases between. The CDR3 extends over 18 amino acids. CDR3 in amino acids: CASSQEKDSWGANTEAFF. DNA of the CDR3: TGCGCCAGCAGCCAAGAGAAGGACAGTTGGGGCGCGAACACTGAAGCTTTCTTT.

The chain combines TRBV7-8 with TRBJ2-7; no clear D gene. CDR3 length equals 12 residues. V was shortened by 5 bases and J by 0 bases, with 5 bases between the two germline ends. The germline gives CDR1 SGHVS, CDR2 FQNEAQ. CDR3 in amino acids: CASSPISYEQYF. In DNA, the CDR3 is TGTGCCAGCAGCCCTATCTCCTACGAGCAGTACTTC.

The rearrangement uses TRBV5-1 and TRBJ2-7; 9 bases align to TRBD2. CDR1 SGHRS and CDR2 YFSETQ come from the germline V gene. V gave up 4 bases and J gave up 0 bases; unmatched junction bases: 8. This CDR3 spans 16 amino acids. In nucleotides, the CDR3 is TGCGCCAGCAGCAAAATAATAGCGGGGGCCTCCTACGAGCAGTACTTC. Its translation: CASSKIIAGASYEQYF.

V usage is TRBV4-1 and J usage is TRBJ2-1; 8 bases map to TRBD1. The CDR3 is 15 amino acids. From germline, CDR1 is MGHRA and CDR2 YSYEKL. With 1 base clipped from V and 2 bases from J, the junction kept 1 base outside the gene matches. This CDR3 is CASSQAGGAYNEQFF. In nucleotides, the CDR3 is TGCGCCAGCAGCCAAGCAGGGGGCGCCTACAATGAGCAGTTCTTC.

The chain is built from TRBV6-4 and TRBJ2-1, with 9 bases fitting TRBD2. The CDR3 loop spans 16 amino acids. V trimming: 6 bases; J trimming: 8 bases; junction bases outside the gene matches: 14. CDR1 is MRHNA and CDR2 is SNTAGT in the germline V gene. The CDR3 DNA reads as TGTGCCAGCAGCCGAGTCGTGGTAGCGGGAGAGGATGAGCAGTTCTTC. This gives the protein CASSRVVVAGEDEQFF.

The chain combines TRBV5-4 with TRBJ2-1, with 7 nucleotides matching TRBD2. Germline V gene data show CDR1 as SGHNT and CDR2 as YYREEE (reference sequence). The CDR3 has 13 residues. J was trimmed by 7 bases and V by 2 bases; bases with no gene match: 3. CDR3 nucleotides: TGTGCCAGCAGCTTTACAGCGGGGAATGAGCAGTTCTTC. Translation: CASSFTAGNEQFF.

CDR3 sequence reads: CAWEQGNSGNTIYF. CDR3 coding DNA: TGTGCCTGGGAGCAGGGAAACTCTGGAAACACCATATATTTT. The rearrangement uses TRBV30 and TRBJ1-3, with D perhaps matching TRBD1 (5 bases). Germline V gene lookup returns CDR1 GTSNPN and CDR2 SVGIG (reference sequence). Deletions cut 5 bases from V and 0 bases from J, with 11 bases between. The CDR3 covers 14 residues.

The chain joins TRBV11-3 to TRBJ1-1; 10 nucleotides line up with TRBD1. The CDR3 extends over 15 amino acids. After removal of 5 bases from V and 4 bases from J, the junction contained 7 bases not matched to a gene. Germline CDR1 is SGHNT and CDR2 is YENEEA. The CDR3 loop is CASSVGQGYGTEAFF. The CDR3 DNA reads as TGTGCCAGCAGCGTGGGACAGGGGTATGGCACTGAAGCTTTCTTT.

The chain joins TRBV4-2 to TRBJ1-5; weak D call: TRBD1 (5 bases). The V gene lost 0 bases and the J gene lost 7 bases, with 22 bases spanning the gap. The germline CDR1 and CDR2 sequences are LGHNA and YNFKEQ. CDR3 size: 18 residues. CDR3 nucleotides: TGTGCCAGCAGCCAAGATCTAGGGGCCGGGAGATCGAGGCAGCCCCAGCATTTT. Translated, it gives CASSQDLGAGRSRQPQHF.

The rearrangement joins TRBV10-3 to TRBJ1-4; D is undetermined. V was clipped by 3 bases and J by 5 bases, with 7 bases between them. Germline V gene lookup returns CDR1 ENHRY and CDR2 SYGVKD. The CDR3 has 13 amino acids. The DNA for the CDR3 is TGTGCCATCAGTGACAGGCCCAATGAAAAACTGTTTTTT. Protein product: CAISDRPNEKLFF.

The chain has TRBV27 and TRBJ2-3; TRBD2 matches at 12 bases. In germline, CDR1 is MNHEY, CDR2 SMNVEV (reference sequence). The CDR3 contains 15 residues. V lost 3 bases and J lost 10; bases outside the gene matches: 8. Here the CDR3 DNA reads TGTGCCAGCAGTTTCCAACTAGCGGGAGGTCTATCGCAGTATTTT. Translating it yields CASSFQLAGGLSQYF.

V is TRBV5-1 and J is TRBJ1-2; D possibly corresponds to TRBD1 (5 bases). Between the trimmed V and J ends, which lost 3 bases and 2 bases, there was a span of 17 bases. The germline V gene has CDR1 SGHRS and CDR2 YFSETQ. This CDR3 region has 16 residues. CDR3 sequence (DNA): TGCGCCAGCAGCTCCGGGGCGGGAGCCGCAAACTATGGCTACACCTTC. Translated: CASSSGAGAANYGYTF.

The CDR3 coding sequence is TGTGCGGCCGCAAGAGCAGGCCCGAACACTGAAGCTTTCTTT. Translated, it gives CAAARAGPNTEAFF. The chain combines TRBV6-5 with TRBJ1-1; D is unresolved. The germline CDR1 and CDR2 sequences are MNHEY and SVGAGI. The CDR3 sequence is 14 residues long.

V and J are TRBV6-6 and TRBJ2-3, with D unresolved. CDR3 length: 11 amino acids. With 6 bases removed from V and 3 bases from J, the gap between germline ends came to 4 bases. The germline gives CDR1 MNHNY, CDR2 SVGAGI (reference sequence). The CDR3 loop is CASSSTDTQYF. The DNA of the CDR3 is TGTGCCAGCAGCAGTACAGATACGCAGTATTTT.

V is TRBV3-1 (or the pseudogene TRBV3-2) and J is TRBJ1-4; 8 bases align to TRBD1. V trimming: 2 bases; J trimming: 7 bases; junction bases outside the gene matches: 6. CDR1 is LGHDT, CDR2 YNNKEL, per germline (reference sequence). CDR3 size: 15 residues. The CDR3 spells CASSQSDRDGEKLFF. DNA of the CDR3: TGTGCCAGCAGCCAATCGGACAGGGATGGTGAAAAACTGTTTTTT.

This chain joins TRBV7-8 and TRBJ2-7, with TRBD2 matching 7 bases. Germline loops: CDR1 SGHVS, CDR2 FQNEAQ. The CDR3 contains 17 residues. Trimming at V came to 4 bases and at J to 1 base, leaving 13 bases not matched to a gene. The CDR3: CASSSGVGDYISYEQYF. In DNA, the CDR3 is TGTGCCAGCAGCTCTGGAGTGGGGGACTACATTTCCTACGAGCAGTACTTC.

The V call is TRBV7-2, the J call TRBJ2-5; D is possibly TRBD1 (5 bases). V gave up 1 base and J gave up 4 bases, with 13 bases separating them. The CDR3 totals 15 residues. Germline V gene sequence: CDR1 SGHTA, CDR2 FQGNSA. CDR3 protein: CASSLVGAAAETQYF. In DNA, the CDR3 is TGTGCCAGCAGCTTAGTAGGGGCTGCGGCAGAGACCCAGTACTTC.

This chain links TRBV19 with TRBJ1-4, with a possible D match to TRBD1 (6 bases). The germline V and J ends were trimmed by 9 bases and 5 bases, with 19 bases remaining between them. CDR1 and CDR2 from the germline V gene are LNHDA and SQIVND (reference sequence). CDR3 length: 15 amino acids. As DNA, the CDR3 is TGTGCCAGCACAACAAGGACAGTAGGGAATGAAAAACTGTTTTTT. Protein: CASTTRTVGNEKLFF.

Note on this clone: Other DNA sequences of this sample code for an identical CDR3. This chain links TRBV20-1 with TRBJ2-5; no definite D call. The length of the CDR3 is 11 residues. Germline CDR1 and CDR2: DFQATT and SNEGSKA (reference sequence). V lost 5 bases, J lost 5 bases, and 9 bases lay in between. The CDR3 bases are TGCAGTGCTTGGGCTGGGGAGACCCAGTACTTC. Translating it yields CSAWAGETQYF.

The chain joins TRBV27 to TRBJ2-3, with D uncertain. Germline lookup yields CDR1 MNHEY and CDR2 SMNVEV (reference sequence). Trimming took 0 bases from V and 3 from J, leaving 13 bases between them. CDR3 length: 16 amino acids. In nucleotides, the CDR3 is TGTGCCAGCAGTTTATCAGCCTGGGCTGCGACAGATACGCAGTATTTT. Translated: CASSLSAWAATDTQYF.

The chain couples TRBV2 to TRBJ2-7; tentatively, D is TRBD1 (5 bases). CDR3 size: 14 residues. Germline CDR1 and CDR2: SNHLY and FYNNEI. V was clipped by 5 bases and J by 3 bases, with 14 bases between them. The CDR3 region is CASSHSLQGYEQYF. CDR3 nucleotide sequence: TGTGCCAGCAGTCACTCCCTGCAGGGCTACGAGCAGTACTTC.

The chain employs TRBV28 and TRBJ1-2, with 9 bases lining up with TRBD1. This CDR3 has 16 amino acids. V dropped 5 bases and J dropped 8; count of bases not matched to a gene: 15. Looked up from germline, CDR1 is MDHEN and CDR2 is SYDVKM. The CDR3 protein is CASSAVFRGQGSGYTF. As DNA, the CDR3 is TGTGCCAGCAGTGCCGTCTTTAGAGGACAGGGGAGCGGCTACACCTTC.

The chain has TRBV6-5 and TRBJ1-2; D uncertain. The V gene lost 2 bases and the J gene lost 4 bases, with 14 bases spanning the gap. This CDR3 region has 15 residues. The germline V gene encodes CDR1 MNHEY and CDR2 SVGAGI. As DNA, the CDR3 is TGTGCCAGCAGTTACGTCGACATCCCCCTCTATGGCTACACCTTC. This translates into CASSYVDIPLYGYTF.

V usage is TRBV5-1 and J usage is TRBJ1-5, with 7 bases matching TRBD1. The V and J ends lost 4 bases and 5 bases, in that order; junction bases with no gene match: 6. The CDR3 loop spans 14 amino acids. Germline assignment: CDR1 SGHRS and CDR2 YFSETQ. CDR3 protein: CASSAGGWDQPQHF. Written as DNA, the CDR3 is TGCGCCAGCAGCGCAGGGGGTTGGGATCAGCCCCAGCATTTT.